One TCR beta chain is described in this entry. Its specificity is unknown. This table comes from immunoSEQ multiplex PCR, and its TCRdb copy is limited to in-frame clones, with some not included. The sample shows more than 150,000 clones, over 90% of them seen only once. The sample is drawn from a study of T cell responses to AZD1222 COVID-19 vaccine. Study results and caveats: Across spike, vaccine-associated CD4 TCRs were found, dominant at 160-218 and 743-854. The donor cohort was predominantly white British with a female majority, and clonal diversity may have been underestimated.

This CDR3 is built from 15 residues. Germline trimming cut 6 bases from V and 6 bases from J; bases unmatched to any gene: 10. The germline gives CDR1 PRHDT, CDR2 FYEKMQ (reference sequence). V usage is TRBV13 and J usage is TRBJ2-7; TRBD2 matches 11 bases. The sample in question was peripheral blood, obtained 28 days after the second AZD1222 dose. This clonotype originated in an adult who received the AZD1222 COVID-19 vaccine. The CDR3 coding sequence is TGTGCCAGCAGTATAACTAGCGGGAGAGCTCGCGAGCAGTACTTC. It is translated as CASSITSGRAREQYF.